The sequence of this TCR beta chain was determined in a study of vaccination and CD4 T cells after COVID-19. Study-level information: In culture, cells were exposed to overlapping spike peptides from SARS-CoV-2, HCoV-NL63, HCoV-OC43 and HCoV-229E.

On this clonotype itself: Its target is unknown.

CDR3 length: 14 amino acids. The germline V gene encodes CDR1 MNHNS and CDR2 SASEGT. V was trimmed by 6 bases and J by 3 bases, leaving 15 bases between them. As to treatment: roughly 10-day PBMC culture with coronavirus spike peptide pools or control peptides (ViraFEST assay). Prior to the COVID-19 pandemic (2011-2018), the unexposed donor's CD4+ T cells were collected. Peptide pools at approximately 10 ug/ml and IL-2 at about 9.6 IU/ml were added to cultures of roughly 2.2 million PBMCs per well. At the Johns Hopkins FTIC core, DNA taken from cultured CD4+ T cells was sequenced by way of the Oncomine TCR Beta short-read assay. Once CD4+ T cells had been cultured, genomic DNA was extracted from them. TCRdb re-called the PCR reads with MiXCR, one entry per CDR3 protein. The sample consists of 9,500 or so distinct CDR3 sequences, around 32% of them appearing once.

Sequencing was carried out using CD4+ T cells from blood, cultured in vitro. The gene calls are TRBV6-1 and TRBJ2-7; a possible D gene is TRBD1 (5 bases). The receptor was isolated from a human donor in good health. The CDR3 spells CASSPMGQSYEQYF. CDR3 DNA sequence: TGTGCCAGCAGCCCAATGGGGCAGAGCTACGAGCAGTACTTC.